These 7 T cell receptor beta chains were sequenced from one sample in a study of OX40 agonist ivuxolimab in advanced cancers. Sequencing used immunoSEQ multiplex PCR; TCRdb keeps in-frame clones, though not all of them. The table lists 20,000 to 30,000 clones, around 75% of them singletons. This specimen consisted of CD4+ or CD8+ T cells sorted from blood, obtained in a trial of the OX40 agonist ivuxolimab. The receptors derive from an adult with an advanced solid tumor such as melanoma, head and neck, liver or kidney cancer.

The rearrangement uses TRBV28 and TRBJ2-7; D might be TRBD2 (6 bases). The CDR3 has 14 residues. The germline V gene has CDR1 MDHEN and CDR2 SYDVKM. Deletions cut 3 bases from V and 7 bases from J, with 16 bases between. This CDR3 reads CASSLEGPSGEQYF. Here the CDR3 DNA reads TGTGCCAGCAGTTTGGAGGGGCCGTCTGGGGAGCAGTACTTC.

The J gene is TRBJ2-2, the V gene TRBV7-2, with 14 bases identical to TRBD2. The germline gives CDR1 SGHTA, CDR2 FQGNSA. The CDR3 covers 17 residues. V lost 4 bases to trimming and J lost 1 base; unmatched junction nucleotides: 2. This chain's CDR3 is CASSSGLAGVNTGELFF. As DNA, the CDR3 is TGTGCCAGCAGCTCGGGACTAGCGGGGGTGAACACCGGGGAGCTGTTTTTT.

The genes are TRBV4-2 and TRBJ1-5; 9 bases align to TRBD1. Germline lookup yields CDR1 LGHNA and CDR2 YNFKEQ. V lost 9 bases, J lost 5 bases, and 8 bases stayed unmatched. The CDR3 consists of 14 residues. CDR3 nucleotides: TGTGCCAGTGGGGACAGGGAATATGATCAGCCCCAGCATTTT. Its protein is CASGDREYDQPQHF.

This clone was detected a few times. This chain links TRBV5-6 with TRBJ2-5; D remains ambiguous. CDR1 is SGHDT and CDR2 is YYEEEE in the germline V gene. This CDR3 region has 13 residues. V was cut by 4 bases and J by 3 bases, with 10 bases left in between. CDR3 sequence (DNA): TGTGCCAGCAGCCCGGGCCCGGAAGAGACCCAGTACTTC. Translation gives CASSPGPEETQYF.

This rearrangement joins TRBV6-5 to TRBJ2-7; TRBD2 agrees at 12 bases. The V gene's germline CDR1 is MNHEY and CDR2 SVGAGI. The CDR3 is 15 residues long. Losses at the gene ends were 6 bases for V and 7 bases for J; bases not matched to a gene: 10. The CDR3 DNA is TGTGCCAGCAGCTTCGGACTAGCGGGGTCTCGGGAGCAGTACTTC. Encoded protein: CASSFGLAGSREQYF.

This clone was detected once. The gene calls are TRBV30 and TRBJ2-7; possible D gene TRBD2, 5 bases. V gave up 5 bases and J gave up 3 bases, with 20 bases separating them. The germline V gene encodes CDR1 GTSNPN and CDR2 SVGIG (reference sequence). The length of the CDR3 is 15 residues. CDR3: CAWGERGRRNYEQYF. The CDR3 coding sequence is TGTGCCTGGGGGGAGAGAGGCCGACGGAACTACGAGCAGTACTTC.

This rearrangement joins TRBV19 to TRBJ1-1, with a possible D match to TRBD1 (5 bases). The CDR3 totals 14 residues. Germline assignment: CDR1 LNHDA and CDR2 SQIVND (reference sequence). The ends were cut back, 6 bases at V and 4 bases at J, with 15 bases in the middle. CDR3 residues: CASSWGGGSTEAFF. Here the CDR3 DNA reads TGTGCCAGTAGCTGGGGTGGGGGAAGCACTGAAGCTTTCTTT.